The rows below give T cell receptor beta chains drawn from one sample of a study of spatial heterogeneity in lung cancer. A single record per CDR3 protein comes from TCRdb applying MiXCR to the 5' RACE reads. Counted here are some 13,000 distinct CDR3 sequences, 13% to 15% occurring once; the ten biggest clones make up roughly 2.6%. This sample comprised PBMCs, obtained at surgery. Every receptor here comes from a female donor with early-stage non-small cell lung cancer. CDR3s leave out the opening cysteine and the closing phenylalanine or tryptophan. Each record gives: clone size, D gene, J gene, V gene, CDR3 protein. D genes are given only for firm matches. Clone size appears in some rows only: once, few, many, or a class for an expanded clone.

clone size: many; D gene: TRBD2; J gene: TRBJ2-3; V gene: TRBV10-1; CDR3 protein: ASSPGLVLAVTDTQY
clone size: medium-sized; D gene: TRBD2; J gene: TRBJ2-3; V gene: TRBV12-3/TRBV12-4; CDR3 protein: ASSLGTSAQY
clone size: NA; D gene: TRBD1; J gene: TRBJ2-3; V gene: TRBV7-2; CDR3 protein: ASSPRGRTGGTDTQY
clone size: medium-sized; D gene: NA; J gene: TRBJ1-1; V gene: TRBV6-6; CDR3 protein: ASSSTGTQNTEAF
clone size: many; D gene: TRBD1; J gene: TRBJ2-7; V gene: TRBV12-3/TRBV12-4; CDR3 protein: ASSRDRGRNEQY
clone size: many; D gene: TRBD2; J gene: TRBJ2-1; V gene: TRBV7-8; CDR3 protein: ASSPRLASEQF
clone size: many; D gene: NA; J gene: TRBJ2-3; V gene: TRBV6-5; CDR3 protein: ASSSRDTADTQY
clone size: medium-sized; D gene: NA; J gene: TRBJ2-5; V gene: TRBV2; CDR3 protein: ASSDSRSASVETQY
clone size: few; D gene: NA; J gene: TRBJ2-5; V gene: TRBV5-6; CDR3 protein: ASSLGGRGETQY
clone size: many; D gene: NA; J gene: TRBJ1-5; V gene: TRBV6-2/TRBV6-3; CDR3 protein: ASSRGQMPQH
clone size: few; D gene: NA; J gene: TRBJ1-2; V gene: TRBV27; CDR3 protein: ASSPGPPGRTVNDYGYT
clone size: many; D gene: TRBD2; J gene: TRBJ2-2; V gene: TRBV29-1; CDR3 protein: SVERLAGHHTGELF
clone size: NA; D gene: TRBD2; J gene: TRBJ2-5; V gene: TRBV6-1; CDR3 protein: ASSRASGSVTQETQY
clone size: NA; D gene: NA; J gene: TRBJ2-7; V gene: TRBV9; CDR3 protein: ASSVDPGYEQY
clone size: medium-sized; D gene: NA; J gene: TRBJ2-2; V gene: TRBV5-1; CDR3 protein: ASSLGDSNTGELF
clone size: many; D gene: TRBD2; J gene: TRBJ2-3; V gene: TRBV20-1; CDR3 protein: SASLRRGDTDTQY
clone size: medium-sized; D gene: TRBD2; J gene: TRBJ2-1; V gene: TRBV7-3; CDR3 protein: ASSLTSGRSGEQF
clone size: many; D gene: NA; J gene: TRBJ2-5; V gene: TRBV29-1; CDR3 protein: SVGRGEETQY
clone size: medium-sized; D gene: TRBD2; J gene: TRBJ2-3; V gene: TRBV3-1; CDR3 protein: ASSQDIGTSRSDTQY
clone size: NA; D gene: TRBD2; J gene: TRBJ2-7; V gene: TRBV20-1; CDR3 protein: SARTSGRAYEQY
clone size: many; D gene: NA; J gene: TRBJ1-5; V gene: TRBV12-3/TRBV12-4; CDR3 protein: ASRFEGTLSNQPQH
clone size: many; D gene: NA; J gene: TRBJ1-4; V gene: TRBV7-9; CDR3 protein: ASSAPATNEKLF
clone size: medium-sized; D gene: NA; J gene: TRBJ2-2; V gene: TRBV7-6; CDR3 protein: ASSLTAEFYTGELF
clone size: NA; D gene: TRBD1; J gene: TRBJ2-7; V gene: TRBV10-3; CDR3 protein: AISAGPGTGDREQY
clone size: NA; D gene: TRBD1; J gene: TRBJ2-7; V gene: TRBV19; CDR3 protein: ASRPGQGFYEQY
clone size: many; D gene: NA; J gene: TRBJ1-2; V gene: TRBV6-2/TRBV6-3; CDR3 protein: ASSYTASYT
clone size: medium-sized; D gene: NA; J gene: TRBJ2-1; V gene: TRBV20-1; CDR3 protein: SATGLSYNEQF